This TCR beta chain is drawn from a study of T cell changes during pregnancy in multiple sclerosis. V was trimmed by 0 bases and J by 6 bases, leaving 15 bases between them. This CDR3 has 16 residues. CDR1 LNHNV and CDR2 YYDKDF come from the germline V gene (reference sequence). Some clones are missing from TCRdb's copy, which holds only in-frame ones; the method was immunoSEQ multiplex PCR. Of roughly 88,000 clones in the sample, about 92% were seen once. The sequence was obtained from a female donor with multiple sclerosis, enrolled in a pregnancy study. The chain employs TRBV15 and TRBJ2-1, with D possibly being TRBD2 (5 bases). The material was peripheral blood, obtained in the first trimester of pregnancy. Written as DNA, the CDR3 is TGTGCCACCAGCAGAGATTTTAGTGGGAGTGCCAATGAGCAGTTCTTC. Its translation is CATSRDFSGSANEQFF.